The rows below give T cell receptor beta chains drawn from one sample of a study of PD-L1 blockade in urothelial cancer. TCRdb keeps only in-frame clones here, not all; method: immunoSEQ multiplex PCR. The table lists around 63,000 clones, roughly four fifths of them singletons, with 5.7% in the top ten. The sample was PBMCs, taken around atezolizumab (anti-PD-L1) treatment. Receptor source: a man aged 70-80 years with urothelial cancer. Both conserved end residues are part of each CDR3. A D gene is named only where the DNA matches it firmly. The listing skips clone size in some rows; elsewhere it reads once, few, many or a size class.

v_call: TRBV7-6; clone_size: .; d_call: TRBD1; j_call: TRBJ1-2; cdr3_nt: TGTGCCAGCAGCTTAGGCACAGGGGACTATGGCTACACCTTC; cdr3_aa: CASSLGTGDYGYTF
v_call: TRBV5-5; clone_size: .; d_call: .; j_call: TRBJ2-7; cdr3_nt: TGTGCCAGCAGCCAAGACTCCCACTCCTACGAGCAGTACTTC; cdr3_aa: CASSQDSHSYEQYF
v_call: TRBV7-7; clone_size: .; d_call: .; j_call: TRBJ2-6; cdr3_nt: TGTGCTAGCAGCCCCGGGGGTCCCTCTGGGGCCAACGTCCTGACTTTC; cdr3_aa: CASSPGGPSGANVLTF
v_call: TRBV19; clone_size: .; d_call: TRBD2; j_call: TRBJ2-7; cdr3_nt: TGTGCCAGTAGTACCTCCGGGGGGGCGGTTTACGAGCAGTACTTC; cdr3_aa: CASSTSGGAVYEQYF
v_call: TRBV7-9; clone_size: .; d_call: TRBD2; j_call: TRBJ2-1; cdr3_nt: TGTGCCAGCAGCTTAGGCGGGGGTAAGGAGCAGTTCTTC; cdr3_aa: CASSLGGGKEQFF
v_call: TRBV5-6; clone_size: .; d_call: TRBD2; j_call: TRBJ2-1; cdr3_nt: TGTGCCAGCAGCTCACTAGCGGGAGTGGGAGAGCAGTTCTTC; cdr3_aa: CASSSLAGVGEQFF
v_call: TRBV9; clone_size: .; d_call: TRBD1; j_call: TRBJ2-5; cdr3_nt: TGTGCCAGCAGCGTAGGCCCGGACAGGGGGGAGACCCAGTACTTC; cdr3_aa: CASSVGPDRGETQYF
v_call: TRBV7-9; clone_size: once; d_call: .; j_call: TRBJ2-7; cdr3_nt: TGTGCCAGCAGCCAGGACTTAAAGCAGTACTTC; cdr3_aa: CASSQDLKQYF
v_call: TRBV25-1; clone_size: .; d_call: TRBD2; j_call: TRBJ2-7; cdr3_nt: TGTGCCAGCACGGGCGGGAGTACCCCGTTTGAGGAGCAGTACTTC; cdr3_aa: CASTGGSTPFEEQYF
v_call: TRBV11-3; clone_size: .; d_call: .; j_call: TRBJ2-1; cdr3_nt: TGTGCCAGCAGCTTAGGAGGGACATACCATGAGCAGTTCTTC; cdr3_aa: CASSLGGTYHEQFF
v_call: TRBV7-8; clone_size: .; d_call: .; j_call: TRBJ2-1; cdr3_nt: TGTGCCAGCAGCCCGACTGACAGGGAGGCCTACAATGAGCAGTTCTTC; cdr3_aa: CASSPTDREAYNEQFF
v_call: TRBV5-1; clone_size: .; d_call: TRBD1; j_call: TRBJ1-1; cdr3_nt: TGCGCCAGCAGCCTTCGACAGGGGGCAGGCACTGAAGCTTTCTTT; cdr3_aa: CASSLRQGAGTEAFF
v_call: TRBV2; clone_size: .; d_call: .; j_call: TRBJ2-1; cdr3_nt: TGTGCCAGCAGTGAACTAGGAGACAATGAGCAGTTCTTC; cdr3_aa: CASSELGDNEQFF
v_call: TRBV6-1; clone_size: .; d_call: .; j_call: TRBJ2-5; cdr3_nt: TGTGCCAGCAGTGAAGGCCAGGGACAAGAGACCCAGTACTTC; cdr3_aa: CASSEGQGQETQYF
v_call: TRBV18; clone_size: .; d_call: .; j_call: TRBJ1-5; cdr3_nt: TGTGCCAGCTCTCGGTCGGGGGGCGTCGGCAATCAGCCCCAGCATTTT; cdr3_aa: CASSRSGGVGNQPQHF
v_call: TRBV19; clone_size: .; d_call: .; j_call: TRBJ2-6; cdr3_nt: TGTGCCAGTAGTATAGGGGGGCCAGGGGTTGGCTCTGGGGCCAACGTCCTGACTTTC; cdr3_aa: CASSIGGPGVGSGANVLTF
v_call: TRBV5-4; clone_size: .; d_call: .; j_call: TRBJ2-2; cdr3_nt: TGTGCCAGCAAAGGGCAGGGTCGTAACACCGGGGAGCTGTTTTTT; cdr3_aa: CASKGQGRNTGELFF
v_call: TRBV5-6; clone_size: .; d_call: TRBD1; j_call: TRBJ2-1; cdr3_nt: TGTGCCAGCAGCCGAGGGGGACAGGGGATGGATGAGCAGTTCTTC; cdr3_aa: CASSRGGQGMDEQFF
v_call: TRBV19; clone_size: .; d_call: .; j_call: TRBJ2-3; cdr3_nt: TGTGCCAGTAGTATAGCGCGCGATACGCAGTATTTT; cdr3_aa: CASSIARDTQYF
v_call: TRBV9; clone_size: .; d_call: .; j_call: TRBJ2-1; cdr3_nt: TGTGCCAGCAGCGTAGAAAGAACTATTAGTGACAATGAGCAGTTCTTC; cdr3_aa: CASSVERTISDNEQFF
v_call: TRBV5-4; clone_size: .; d_call: .; j_call: TRBJ2-3; cdr3_nt: TGTGCCAGCAGCTTGTTACAGAGCAACACAGATACGCAGTATTTT; cdr3_aa: CASSLLQSNTDTQYF
v_call: TRBV9; clone_size: once; d_call: TRBD2; j_call: TRBJ2-4; cdr3_nt: TGTGCCAGCAGCCCCGGGACTAGCGGGGCGAAAAACATTCAGTACTTC; cdr3_aa: CASSPGTSGAKNIQYF
v_call: TRBV5-6; clone_size: few; d_call: .; j_call: TRBJ1-5; cdr3_nt: TGTGCCAGCAGCTTGGGGACAGCTAGCAATCAGCCCCAGCATTTT; cdr3_aa: CASSLGTASNQPQHF
v_call: TRBV19; clone_size: .; d_call: .; j_call: TRBJ2-6; cdr3_nt: TGTGCCAGTACCATCTCTGGGGCCAACGTCCTGACTTTC; cdr3_aa: CASTISGANVLTF
v_call: TRBV11-1; clone_size: .; d_call: .; j_call: TRBJ2-1; cdr3_nt: TGTGCCAGCAGCTTAGCGCTAACGGTTGAGCAGTTCTTC; cdr3_aa: CASSLALTVEQFF
v_call: TRBV7-8; clone_size: few; d_call: TRBD2; j_call: TRBJ2-2; cdr3_nt: TGTGCCAGCAGCTTTGGACTAGCGGGGTTCGGGGAGCTGTTTTTT; cdr3_aa: CASSFGLAGFGELFF
v_call: TRBV18; clone_size: .; d_call: TRBD1; j_call: TRBJ1-1; cdr3_nt: TGTGCCAGCTCCACCACGGGGACAGGCACTGAAGCTTTCTTT; cdr3_aa: CASSTTGTGTEAFF
v_call: TRBV18; clone_size: .; d_call: .; j_call: TRBJ1-1; cdr3_nt: TGTGCCAGCTCACCTTTAGGCAGGGCGCGGACTGAAGCTTTCTTT; cdr3_aa: CASSPLGRARTEAFF